The 28 T cell receptor beta chains below all came from one sample that was sequenced in a study of blood T cell repertoires in COVID-19. Measured with immunoSEQ multiplex PCR; TCRdb has only the in-frame clones, and not every one. The sample includes 220,000 or so clones, under 90% of them seen just once. Material for sequencing was peripheral blood. Receptor source: a woman aged 55-70 years who had recovered from COVID-19.

The chain uses TRBV5-1 and TRBJ2-1, with TRBD2 identical over 13 bases. V shed 4 bases and J 10 bases; nucleotides not matched to a gene: 8. In germline, CDR1 is SGHRS, CDR2 YFSETQ. The length of the CDR3 is 15 residues. The CDR3 is CASSVLAGGPSEQFF. CDR3 nucleotides: TGCGCCAGCAGCGTACTAGCGGGGGGGCCCTCCGAGCAGTTCTTC. The variable domain in full, with the rest retrieved from reference TRBV5-1 and TRBJ2-1, is KAGVTQTPRYLIKTRGQQVTLSCSPISGHRSVSWYQQTPGQGLQFLFEYFSETQRNKGNFPGRFSGRQFSNSRSEMNVSTLELGDSALYLCASSVLAGGPSEQFFGPGTRLTVL.

This clone was detected once. The chain couples TRBV18 to TRBJ1-5; D might be TRBD1 (6 bases). The germline gives CDR1 KGHSH, CDR2 LQKENI. The CDR3 has 16 amino acids. The germline V and J ends were trimmed by 1 base and 6 bases, with 16 bases remaining between them. CDR3 in amino acids: CASSPRGQGTGQPQHF. CDR3 DNA: TGTGCCAGCTCACCACGAGGGCAGGGGACGGGTCAGCCCCAGCATTTT.

This clone has a single count. J is TRBJ2-7 and V is TRBV19, with a tentative D call TRBD2 (6 bases). The germline V gene encodes CDR1 LNHDA and CDR2 SQIVND (reference sequence). V was cut by 6 bases and J by 3 bases, with 18 bases left in between. The CDR3 is made up of 15 amino acids. The CDR3 is CASSTGSGTFYEQYF. The CDR3 DNA reads as TGTGCCAGTAGCACCGGATCCGGGACTTTCTACGAGCAGTACTTC. Full variable domain (remainder filled in from reference TRBV19 and TRBJ2-7): DGGITQSPKYLFRKEGQNVTLSCEQNLNHDAMYWYRQDPGQGLRLIYYSQIVNDFQKGDIAEGYSVSREKKESFPLTVTSAQKNPTAFYLCASSTGSGTFYEQYFGPGTRLTVT.

The chain links TRBV10-3 to TRBJ2-7, with a weak D call TRBD1 (6 bases). V was trimmed by 10 bases and J by 5 bases, leaving 12 bases between them. The CDR3 is 11 amino acids. CDR1 and CDR2 (germline): ENHRY, SYGVKD. DNA for the CDR3: TGTGCCACCATAGGGGGTGACGAGCAGTACTTC. Encoded protein: CATIGGDEQYF.

The CDR3 sequence is CASSDRGRHGYTF. CDR3 DNA: TGTGCCAGCTCGGACAGGGGGCGTCATGGCTACACCTTC. The genes are TRBV12-3 or TRBV12-4 and TRBJ1-2, with 11 bases identical to TRBD1. The CDR3 runs to 13 residues. Trimming took 8 bases from V and 6 from J; bases not matched to a gene: 5.

V is TRBV19 and J is TRBJ1-2; tentative D call: TRBD1 (5 bases). This CDR3 contains 14 residues. V gave up 3 bases and J gave up 5 bases, with 13 bases separating them. Looked up from germline, CDR1 is LNHDA and CDR2 is SQIVND (reference sequence). Here the CDR3 DNA reads TGTGCCAGTAGTATTTCCAGGGCCCCTTATGGCTACACCTTC. This translates into CASSISRAPYGYTF.

V and J are TRBV5-1 and TRBJ1-2, with a weak D call TRBD1 (5 bases). The germline V gene has CDR1 SGHRS and CDR2 YFSETQ. The length of the CDR3 is 16 residues. Trimming stripped 0 bases from V and 0 bases from J, with 12 bases between. The CDR3 nucleotides read TGCGCCAGCAGCTTGGGGGTTGGAGGGGCTAACTATGGCTACACCTTC. This sequence encodes CASSLGVGGANYGYTF.

The chain joins TRBV6-2 or TRBV6-3 to TRBJ2-7; a weak D match, TRBD2 (6 bases). Germline loops: CDR1 MNHEY, CDR2 SVGEGT. The V end was cut by 3 bases, the J end by 7 bases, with 7 bases between. The CDR3 contains 11 residues. CDR3: CASSYGGEQYF. For the CDR3, the DNA is TGTGCCAGCAGTTATGGAGGGGAGCAGTACTTC.

This clone was recorded a few times. The V call is TRBV28, the J call TRBJ1-1, with D perhaps matching TRBD1 (5 bases). The V gene lost 5 bases and the J gene lost 4 bases, with 11 bases spanning the gap. CDR1 is MDHEN, CDR2 SYDVKM, per germline. This CDR3 is built from 13 residues. CDR3 DNA: TGTGCCAGCAGTCCCCCAGGGTTCACTGAAGCTTTCTTT. Protein product: CASSPPGFTEAFF.

The chain uses TRBV30 and TRBJ2-7; TRBD1 aligns across 9 bases. There are 17 residues in the CDR3. The J segment lost 2 bases and the V segment lost 3 bases, leaving 14 bases of the junction unmatched. Germline loops: CDR1 GTSNPN, CDR2 SVGIG (reference sequence). The CDR3 bases are TGTGCCTGGAGGGTGTCTAAGGACAGGGGTTTTACCTACGAGCAGTACTTC. Translating it yields CAWRVSKDRGFTYEQYF.

This sequence joins TRBV7-2 and TRBJ2-3; D perhaps matches TRBD2 (6 bases). Per the germline V gene, CDR1 is SGHTA and CDR2 is FQGNSA. Trimming took off 10 bases at V and 3 bases at J, with 14 bases between the two ends. The CDR3 has 13 amino acids. CDR3 in amino acids: CATRTIETDTQYF. The CDR3 bases are TGTGCCACCCGGACTATTGAGACAGATACGCAGTATTTT.

The CDR3 sequence is CASSPIQFFTDTQYF. CDR3 bases: TGTGCCAGCAGCCCGATACAATTCTTCACAGATACGCAGTATTTT. This rearrangement joins TRBV7-2 to TRBJ2-3; D not resolved. V dropped 5 bases and J dropped 2 bases, with 14 bases sitting between them. There are 15 residues in the CDR3. CDR1 SGHTA and CDR2 FQGNSA come from the germline V gene.

This rearrangement joins TRBV27 to TRBJ2-7; 10 bases match TRBD2. Germline-derived CDR1 and CDR2 are MNHEY and SMNVEV (reference sequence). The CDR3 extends over 14 amino acids. V dropped 7 bases and J dropped 3; count of bases not matched to a gene: 6. CDR3 sequence reads: CASTSGGAIYEQYF. CDR3 sequence (DNA): TGTGCCAGCACGAGCGGGGGGGCCATCTACGAGCAGTACTTC.

The chain carries TRBV14 and TRBJ2-3, with 7 bases that match TRBD2. In germline, CDR1 is SGHDN, CDR2 FVKESK. Trimming took 1 base from V and 15 from J; bases not matched to a gene: 13. The CDR3 is 14 residues long. The CDR3: CASSQALTGTTLYF. The CDR3 region has the DNA TGTGCCAGCAGCCAAGCCCTGACGGGGACTACCCTTTATTTT.

The V gene is TRBV6-4, the J gene TRBJ2-7; 12 bases agree with TRBD2. Germline CDR1 reads MRHNA; CDR2 reads SNTAGT. The J segment lost 1 base and the V segment lost 4 bases, leaving 5 bases of the junction unmatched. The CDR3 has 16 amino acids. The CDR3 DNA reads as TGTGCCAGCAGTGCGACTAGCGGGGGACCATCCTACGAGCAGTACTTC. Its translation is CASSATSGGPSYEQYF.

The J gene is TRBJ2-3, the V gene TRBV9; 8 nucleotides line up with TRBD2. V was pared by 0 bases and J by 7 bases, with 7 bases of the junction left unmatched. CDR3 length: 15 residues. Germline values: CDR1 SGDLS, CDR2 YYNGEE. The CDR3 loop reads CASSVVGTRFNTQYF. CDR3 coding DNA: TGTGCCAGCAGCGTAGTGGGGACTAGGTTCAATACGCAGTATTTT.

The rearrangement links TRBV25-1 to TRBJ2-7, with TRBD1 matching 8 bases. This CDR3 spans 14 amino acids. Per the germline V gene, CDR1 is MGHDK and CDR2 is SYGVNS. V shed 6 bases, J shed 3 bases, and the junction held 7 bases outside the gene matches. CDR3 in DNA: TGTGCCAGCAGGAGGGGGACAGGCGTCTACGAGCAGTACTTC. Translation gives CASRRGTGVYEQYF.

This CDR3 is CASSLARGNEQFF. The DNA of the CDR3 is TGTGCCAGCAGCTTAGCGCGGGGGAATGAGCAGTTCTTC. The chain couples TRBV7-6 to TRBJ2-1, with 7 bases aligning to TRBD2. Germline values: CDR1 SGHVS, CDR2 FNYEAQ. The V segment lost 0 bases and the J segment 7 bases; nucleotides outside the gene matches: 0. This CDR3 is 13 amino acids long.

This chain links TRBV3-1 (or the pseudogene TRBV3-2) with TRBJ2-7; the match to TRBD2 covers 8 bases. Germline V gene sequence: CDR1 LGHDT, CDR2 YNNKEL (reference sequence). V lost 3 bases and J lost 0; bases outside the gene matches: 7. The CDR3 extends over 16 amino acids. Written as DNA, the CDR3 is TGTGCCAGCAGCCATGCTAGCGGGCAAACCTCCTACGAGCAGTACTTC. This gives the protein CASSHASGQTSYEQYF.

J is TRBJ2-1 and V is TRBV11-2, with 11 bases lining up with TRBD2. Germline assignment: CDR1 SGHAT and CDR2 FQNNGV. This CDR3 comprises 14 residues. Trimming took 1 base from V and 10 from J; bases not matched to a gene: 3. The CDR3 region has the DNA TGTGCCAGCAGCTTAGGGACTAGCGGGCCCGAGCAGTTCTTC. Protein product: CASSLGTSGPEQFF.

V usage is TRBV6-5 and J usage is TRBJ1-6; tentatively, D is TRBD1 (5 bases). This CDR3 has 14 amino acids. Germline loops: CDR1 MNHEY, CDR2 SVGAGI. Deletions cut 7 bases from V and 5 bases from J, with 12 bases between. The CDR3 DNA sequence: TGTGCCAGCACCAGGGTAAAAGATAATTCACCCCTCCACTTT. It translates to CASTRVKDNSPLHF.

The chain has TRBV2 and TRBJ2-1, with 14 bases lining up with TRBD2. The CDR3 loop spans 15 amino acids. The germline gives CDR1 SNHLY, CDR2 FYNNEI. J gave up 7 bases and V 6 bases, and 5 bases lay outside the gene matches. CDR3 nucleotide sequence: TGTGCCAGCAGGGGACTAGCGGGGGTGATTAATGAGCAGTTCTTC. This translates into CASRGLAGVINEQFF.

V and J are TRBV6-5 and TRBJ1-1, with 7 nucleotides matching TRBD1. The CDR3 is 15 amino acids. Trimming at V came to 7 bases and at J to 6 bases, leaving 14 bases not matched to a gene. Germline V gene lookup returns CDR1 MNHEY and CDR2 SVGAGI. CDR3 sequence: CASTRQGTGLAEAFF. As DNA, the CDR3 is TGTGCCAGCACCCGACAGGGAACGGGGCTCGCTGAAGCTTTCTTT.

The V call is TRBV7-9, the J call TRBJ2-5; TRBD1 might be the D (5 bases). Germline CDR1 SEHNR, CDR2 FQNEAQ (reference sequence). This CDR3 has 15 residues. V was pared by 2 bases and J by 2 bases, with 12 bases between. The DNA for the CDR3 is TGTGCCAGCAGCTTATATGCCAGGGCACAAGAGACCCAGTACTTC. It translates to CASSLYARAQETQYF.

The J gene is TRBJ1-1, the V gene TRBV11-1; 8 bases line up with TRBD1. V gave up 5 bases and J gave up 6 bases; unmatched junction bases: 8. Germline CDR1 SGHAT, CDR2 FQDESV (reference sequence). The CDR3 extends over 14 amino acids. The CDR3 DNA reads TGTGCCAGCAGCCACCGGGACAGGAGCCCTGAAGCTTTCTTT. Its translation: CASSHRDRSPEAFF.

This clone was counted between two and nine times. The rearrangement links TRBV25-1 to TRBJ1-1; D not resolved. The CDR3 loop spans 14 amino acids. The V end was cut by 5 bases, the J end by 2 bases, with 12 bases between. Germline assignment: CDR1 MGHDK and CDR2 SYGVNS. This CDR3 reads CASSRAGLNTEAFF. The CDR3 coding sequence is TGTGCCAGCAGTCGGGCAGGACTTAACACTGAAGCTTTCTTT.

This chain joins TRBV19 and TRBJ2-4, with D tentatively TRBD1 (6 bases). Trimming shortened V by 7 bases and J by 6 bases, and 19 bases separated the two germline ends. CDR1 is LNHDA and CDR2 is SQIVND in the germline V gene (reference sequence). The CDR3 spans 15 residues. In DNA form, the CDR3 reads TGTGCCAGTACTCCTGCAACAGGGTGGGGAAACATTCAGTACTTC. This sequence encodes CASTPATGWGNIQYF. Variable domain in full (rest from reference TRBV19 and TRBJ2-4): DGGITQSPKYLFRKEGQNVTLSCEQNLNHDAMYWYRQDPGQGLRLIYYSQIVNDFQKGDIAEGYSVSREKKESFPLTVTSAQKNPTAFYLCASTPATGWGNIQYFGAGTRLSVL.

For this clone: A junction boundary mismatches the germline segment, possibly from a read error. V usage is TRBV7-2 and J usage is TRBJ2-2; tentative D call: TRBD2 (6 bases). Germline lookup yields CDR1 SGHTA and CDR2 FQGNSA. This CDR3 spans 13 amino acids. The CDR3 sequence: CASSFGGGGELFF. CDR3 nucleotides: TGTGCCAGCAGCTTCGGGGGAGGAGGGGAACTGTTTTTT.